These 12 T cell receptor beta chains originate from one sample sequenced in a study of blood T cell repertoires in COVID-19 (dated by TCRdb to 2020 to 2021). Library creation used the immunoSEQ multiplex PCR assay. The table was pulled from immuneACCESS by TCRdb, which kept in-frame rearrangements only. Such tables lose some clones; where checked, under half of the loss comes from unresolved V genes, and the rest has no known cause. Counted in this sample were roughly 120,000 clones; more than 90% of them appeared once. The ten largest clonotypes hold 3.5% to 5.5% of the sample. The sequenced material came from peripheral blood. These receptor sequences come from a man in his sixties with COVID-19, enrolled during active disease.

CDR3 nucleotides: TGTGCCACCAGTGATTTCGCAGGGAAGGACACTGAAGCTTTCTTT. Its translation: CATSDFAGKDTEAFF. The chain joins TRBV24-1 to TRBJ1-1, with a tentative D call TRBD1 (5 bases). This CDR3 has 15 residues. Looked up from germline, CDR1 is KGHDR and CDR2 is SFDVKD. Trimming left V 1 base short and J 3 bases short, with 11 bases between.

The J gene is TRBJ1-1, the V gene TRBV28, with 9 bases identical to TRBD1. The length of the CDR3 is 15 residues. Per germline, CDR1 MDHEN and CDR2 SYDVKM. V was pared by 5 bases and J by 4 bases, with 8 bases of the junction left unmatched. The CDR3 DNA reads as TGTGCCAGCAGTCTGATACAGGGGGCGGGCACTGAAGCTTTCTTT. Encoded protein: CASSLIQGAGTEAFF.

The V and J genes are TRBV19 and TRBJ2-7; D remains ambiguous. The CDR3 sequence is 15 residues long. CDR1 LNHDA and CDR2 SQIVND come from the germline V gene (reference sequence). V lost 6 bases and J 5 bases, leaving 20 bases between the germline ends. The CDR3 DNA sequence: TGTGCCAGTAGGACCGCTACGTGGGCAATCGACGAGCAGTACTTC. This translates into CASRTATWAIDEQYF.

V usage is TRBV9 and J usage is TRBJ2-2; a weak D match, TRBD2 (6 bases). Trimming stripped 0 bases from V and 3 bases from J, with 12 bases between. The CDR3 runs to 16 residues. Per the germline V gene, CDR1 is SGDLS and CDR2 is YYNGEE. CDR3 in amino acids: CASSVGLGEDTGELFF. CDR3 nucleotide sequence: TGTGCCAGCAGCGTAGGGCTAGGGGAGGACACCGGGGAGCTGTTTTTT. Full variable domain (rest looked up from reference TRBV9 and TRBJ2-2): DSGVTQTPKHLITATGQRVTLRCSPRSGDLSVYWYQQSLDQGLQFLIQYYNGEERAKGNILERFSAQQFPDLHSELNLSSLELGDSALYFCASSVGLGEDTGELFFGEGSRLTVL.

The CDR3 sequence is CASSSFAGLNQPQHF. In DNA form, the CDR3 reads TGTGCCAGCAGTTCCTTTGCAGGCTTAAATCAGCCCCAGCATTTT. This rearrangement joins TRBV6-5 to TRBJ1-5; D uncertain. The CDR3 runs 15 residues. The V gene lost 4 bases and the J gene lost 4 bases, with 14 bases spanning the gap. Germline V CDR1 and CDR2: MNHEY, SVGAGI.

The V call is TRBV12-5, the J call TRBJ2-1; TRBD2 matches at 9 bases. The V segment lost 6 bases and the J segment 9 bases; nucleotides outside the gene matches: 6. This CDR3 has 13 amino acids. Germline values: CDR1 LGHNT, CDR2 FRNRAP. Here the CDR3 reads CASGTSGRIEQFF. The CDR3 DNA is TGTGCTAGTGGAACCAGCGGGAGGATTGAGCAGTTCTTC. Drawing the rest from reference TRBV12-5 and TRBJ2-1, the complete variable domain is DARVTQTPRHKVTEMGQEVTMRCQPILGHNTVFWYRQTMMQGLELLAYFRNRAPLDDSGMPKDRFSAEMPDATLATLKIQPSEPRDSAVYFCASGTSGRIEQFFGPGTRLTVL.

The V and J genes are TRBV23-1 and TRBJ1-6, with 7 bases lining up with TRBD1. TRBV23-1 is an ORF, and what it does is uncertain. The CDR3 length is 22 residues. The J segment lost 0 bases and the V segment lost 3 bases, leaving 20 bases of the junction unmatched. As DNA, the CDR3 is TGCGCCAGCAGTCAGGCCCTACCCCTCGGGACAGCGGCGAGCTCCTATAATTCACCCCTCCACTTT. Its translation is CASSQALPLGTAASSYNSPLHF.

J is TRBJ1-4 and V is TRBV7-9; no clear D. The ends were cut back, 2 bases at V and 8 bases at J, with 15 bases in the middle. The CDR3 covers 15 residues. Per the germline V gene, CDR1 is SEHNR and CDR2 is FQNEAQ (reference sequence). The CDR3 sequence is CASSLTPPRSEKLFF. In DNA form, the CDR3 reads TGTGCCAGCAGCTTAACGCCCCCCCGTAGCGAAAAACTGTTTTTT.

The chain combines TRBV7-9 with TRBJ1-2; D remains unclear. With 5 bases removed from V and 5 bases from J, the gap between germline ends came to 21 bases. This CDR3 has 16 residues. From germline, CDR1 is SEHNR and CDR2 FQNEAQ (reference sequence). The CDR3 protein is CASSRGRTLEDYGYTF. Here the CDR3 DNA reads TGTGCCAGCAGCCGCGGACGAACATTGGAGGATTATGGCTACACCTTC. Complete variable domain (other parts from reference TRBV7-9 and TRBJ1-2): DTGVSQNPRHKITKRGQNVTFRCDPISEHNRLYWYRQTLGQGPEFLTYFQNEAQLEKSRLLSDRFSAERPKGSFSTLEIQRTEQGDSAMYLCASSRGRTLEDYGYTFGSGTRLTVV.

The rearrangement links TRBV18 to TRBJ2-1; D may be TRBD2 (6 bases). V gave up 4 bases and J gave up 10 bases, with 14 bases separating them. The CDR3 runs 13 residues. The germline V gene encodes CDR1 KGHSH and CDR2 LQKENI. CDR3 in amino acids: CASSLWDSREQFF. The CDR3 nucleotides are TGTGCCAGCTCACTATGGGACTCCCGAGAGCAGTTCTTC.

The genes are TRBV5-1 and TRBJ1-1; a weak D match, TRBD1 (6 bases). Germline CDR1 is SGHRS and CDR2 is YFSETQ. This CDR3 is built from 16 residues. V was shortened by 4 bases and J by 3 bases, with 19 bases between the two germline ends. DNA of the CDR3: TGCGCCAGCAGCCCGGGGGGGGCTCGGGCGGACACTGAAGCTTTCTTT. Translated, it gives CASSPGGARADTEAFF.

The chain joins TRBV5-1 to TRBJ2-2, with D perhaps matching TRBD2 (7 bases). CDR3 length: 15 amino acids. CDR1 and CDR2 from the germline V gene are SGHRS and YFSETQ. V lost 2 bases and J 6 bases, leaving 14 bases between the germline ends. The chain's CDR3 is CASSLGGGPSGELFF. Written as DNA, the CDR3 is TGCGCCAGCAGCTTAGGGGGAGGGCCGTCCGGGGAGCTGTTTTTT.